Listed here are 28 T cell receptor beta chains from one sample, sequenced in a study of T cell repertoires in cytomegalovirus infection. TCRdb called the reads again in MiXCR, with one record for every CDR3 protein. Of approximately 400,000 distinct CDR3 sequences listed, approximately 31% are singletons. Sample: PBMCs. The source of these receptors is a human donor in good health (CMV status not recorded). Some clones in this sample may be carry-over from other donors' samples.

The V call is TRBV28, the J call TRBJ2-3; perhaps D is TRBD1 or TRBD2 (7 bases each). Germline-derived CDR1 and CDR2 are MDHEN and SYDVKM. The CDR3 is made up of 14 amino acids. V lost 5 bases, J lost 9 bases, and 18 bases lay in between. CDR3 nucleotide sequence: TGTGCCAGCAGTCTCCAGACAGGGAGGGACACGCAGTATTTT. It codes for CASSLQTGRDTQYF.

This clonotype was observed a few times. The chain uses TRBV7-6 and TRBJ1-6, with D maybe TRBD1 (5 bases). V shed 5 bases and J shed 10 bases, with 15 bases lying between them. CDR3 length equals 14 residues. Germline assignment: CDR1 SGHVS and CDR2 FNYEAQ. Here the CDR3 DNA reads TGTGCCAGCAGCGTAGGGGACTCAGTCTCACCCCTCCACTTT. Its protein product is CASSVGDSVSPLHF. Based on the CDR3 plus reference TRBV7-6 and TRBJ1-6, the full variable domain is GAGVSQSPRYKVTKRGQDVALRCDPISGHVSLYWYRQALGQGPEFLTYFNYEAQQDKSGLPNDRFSAERPEGSISTLTIQRTEQRDSAMYRCASSVGDSVSPLHFGNGTRLTVT.

The CDR3 here is CASSAQFGVTEAFF. Written as DNA, the CDR3 is TGTGCCAGCAGCGCCCAGTTTGGGGTCACTGAAGCTTTCTTT. This chain uses TRBV7-6 with TRBJ1-1; D gene uncertain. CDR1 and CDR2 from the germline V gene are SGHVS and FNYEAQ. The CDR3 is 14 amino acids. V lost 5 bases to trimming and J lost 4 bases, with 14 bases between them.

CDR3 sequence reads: CASSPSVRTLTNEKLFF. DNA for the CDR3: TGTGCCAGCAGCCCTTCTGTTCGGACTTTAACTAATGAAAAACTGTTTTTT. The chain has TRBV7-9 and TRBJ1-4; D gene unclear. The CDR3 runs to 17 residues. The germline V gene encodes CDR1 SEHNR and CDR2 FQNEAQ (reference sequence). Deletions cut 5 bases from V and 1 base from J, with 17 bases between.

J is TRBJ1-1 and V is TRBV29-1, with TRBD1 matching over 10 bases. CDR1 is SQVTM, CDR2 ANQGSEA, per germline. This CDR3 comprises 11 residues. J gave up 5 bases and V 7 bases, and 1 base lay outside the gene matches. CDR3 DNA: TGCAGCGGGGGACAGGGGACTGAAGCTTTCTTT. The encoded protein is CSGGQGTEAFF.

The CDR3 sequence is CASPQGRGDYNEQFF. As DNA, the CDR3 is TGTGCCAGCCCACAGGGTCGTGGGGATTACAATGAGCAGTTCTTC. This sequence joins TRBV6-1 and TRBJ2-1, with D possibly being TRBD1 (6 bases). V was clipped by 8 bases and J by 4 bases, with 18 bases between them. CDR3 length equals 15 residues. Germline values: CDR1 MNHNS, CDR2 SASEGT.

This rearrangement joins TRBV18 to TRBJ2-1, with TRBD1 matching over 9 bases. J was trimmed by 7 bases and V by 2 bases; bases with no gene match: 9. The CDR3 sequence is 16 residues long. CDR1 is KGHSH, CDR2 LQKENI, per germline. CDR3 residues: CASSPLSGTGWNEQFF. In nucleotides, the CDR3 is TGTGCCAGCTCACCATTATCCGGGACAGGGTGGAATGAGCAGTTCTTC. The whole variable domain, filled in from reference TRBV18 and TRBJ2-1, reads NAGVMQNPRHLVRRRGQEARLRCSPMKGHSHVYWYRQLPEEGLKFMVYLQKENIIDESGMPKERFSAEFPKEGPSILRIQQVVRGDSAAYFCASSPLSGTGWNEQFFGPGTRLTVL.

The chain links TRBV27 to TRBJ1-1, with D possibly TRBD1 on 6 matching bases. Germline values: CDR1 MNHEY, CDR2 SMNVEV (reference sequence). V was pared by 10 bases and J by 0 bases, with 12 bases between. This CDR3 spans 13 amino acids. CDR3 DNA: TGTGCCACCCGACAGGTTATGAACACTGAAGCTTTCTTT. Encoded protein: CATRQVMNTEAFF.

The chain is built from TRBV5-3 and TRBJ2-2, with 9 bases matching TRBD1. TRBV5-3 is known as an ORF, though its function is uncertain. The CDR3 contains 16 residues. The trim removed 8 bases at V and 2 bases at J, leaving 10 bases unmatched. The CDR3 region has the DNA TGTGCCAGCAGCGTGGGGACAGGGCGTAACACCGGGGAGCTGTTTTTT. It is translated as CASSVGTGRNTGELFF.

This clonotype was seen ten or more times. A junction boundary mismatches the germline segment, possibly from a read error. The chain links TRBV7-6 to TRBJ1-3; unclear D gene. Germline V CDR1 and CDR2: SGHVS, FNYEAQ. CDR3 length equals 14 residues. The CDR3 loop is CASSLAGSGNTIYF. CDR3 coding DNA: TGTGCCAGCAGTTTAGCCGGCTCTGGAAACACCATATATTTT.

The genes are TRBV20-1 and TRBJ2-7, with D tentatively TRBD2 (5 bases). The CDR3 contains 12 residues. V lost 0 bases to trimming and J lost 4 bases, with 7 bases between them. The germline V gene has CDR1 DFQATT and CDR2 SNEGSKA (reference sequence). The CDR3 region is CSAREGSYEQYF. In DNA, the CDR3 is TGCAGTGCTAGAGAGGGGAGTTACGAGCAGTACTTC.

Comment on this clonotype: A much larger clone differs from this one at a single base, so this may be a read error. The final CDR3 position lacks the conserved phenylalanine or tryptophan, pointing to a likely read error. V is TRBV7-2 and J is TRBJ2-7; 8 bases fit TRBD1. The CDR3 consists of 15 residues. Trimming took 5 bases from V and 5 from J; bases not matched to a gene: 11. Germline V gene sequence: CDR1 SGHTA, CDR2 FQGNSA. CDR3 in amino acids: CASSIRDRFIDEQYS. CDR3 bases: TGTGCCAGCAGCATCCGGGACAGGTTTATAGACGAGCAGTACTCC.

The chain employs TRBV29-1 and TRBJ1-1; D is possibly TRBD1 (5 bases). Germline CDR1 SQVTM, CDR2 ANQGSEA. This CDR3 contains 16 residues. V gave up 7 bases and J gave up 5 bases, with 26 bases separating them. CDR3 sequence reads: CSGSPPGREWNTEAFF. CDR3 DNA: TGCAGCGGATCTCCCCCGGGCAGGGAATGGAATACTGAAGCTTTCTTT.

This clonotype was found a few times. The chain has TRBV7-9 and TRBJ2-5; TRBD2 agrees at 12 bases. The CDR3 consists of 17 residues. Germline values: CDR1 SEHNR, CDR2 FQNEAQ (reference sequence). Trimming at V came to 4 bases and at J to 4 bases, leaving 10 bases not matched to a gene. The CDR3: CASSSPTSGGILETQYF. DNA for the CDR3: TGTGCCAGCAGCTCTCCGACTAGCGGGGGAATTTTAGAGACCCAGTACTTC.

This clonotype was found a few times. The chain links TRBV5-4 to TRBJ1-6; tentatively, D is TRBD1 (6 bases). The CDR3 consists of 13 residues. CDR1 is SGHNT and CDR2 is YYREEE in the germline V gene (reference sequence). Trimming removed 2 bases from V and 7 bases from J, with 7 bases in between. DNA for the CDR3: TGTGCCAGCAGCTTCGGGACAAATTCACCCCTCCACTTT. Translation: CASSFGTNSPLHF.

This clonotype was recorded many times. J is TRBJ2-5 and V is TRBV7-2; D gene uncertain. Trimming cost V 5 bases and J 2 bases, with 12 bases left between them. CDR1 and CDR2 (germline): SGHTA, FQGNSA. The CDR3 covers 14 residues. CDR3 amino acids: CASSPPDSQETQYF. The CDR3 nucleotides are TGTGCCAGCAGCCCCCCGGATTCGCAAGAGACCCAGTACTTC.

The chain recombines TRBV5-4 with TRBJ2-7, with D perhaps TRBD1 or TRBD2 (6 bases each). Germline lookup yields CDR1 SGHNT and CDR2 YYREEE (reference sequence). The V end was cut by 9 bases, the J end by 6 bases, with 22 bases between. This CDR3 contains 14 residues. The CDR3 reads CAISPSEGGAEQYF. As DNA, the CDR3 is TGTGCCATTTCCCCTTCGGAGGGGGGAGCCGAGCAGTACTTC.

The V call is TRBV27, the J call TRBJ2-1; D call uncertain. The CDR3 loop spans 16 amino acids. From germline, CDR1 is MNHEY and CDR2 SMNVEV (reference sequence). Deletions cut 3 bases from V and 0 bases from J, with 12 bases between. Here the CDR3 reads CASSLVATSSYNEQFF. The DNA for the CDR3 is TGTGCCAGCAGTTTGGTGGCGACCTCCTCCTACAATGAGCAGTTCTTC.

This clonotype showed up just a few times. The rearrangement links TRBV7-3 to TRBJ2-2, with 12 nucleotides matching TRBD2. From germline, CDR1 is SGHTA and CDR2 FQGTGA. The CDR3 runs to 16 residues. Trimming took 4 bases from V and 5 from J; bases not matched to a gene: 5. The chain's CDR3 is CASSSSGGAITGELFF. CDR3 coding DNA: TGTGCCAGCAGCTCTAGCGGGGGGGCCATAACCGGGGAGCTGTTTTTT.

This clonotype was observed a few times. The chain uses TRBV7-9 and TRBJ1-5, with a tentative D call TRBD1 (6 bases). The length of the CDR3 is 13 residues. CDR1 and CDR2 (germline): SEHNR, FQNEAQ (reference sequence). V lost 4 bases to trimming and J lost 7 bases, with 11 bases between them. The CDR3 region is CASSSGAPQPQHF. The CDR3 DNA is TGTGCCAGCAGCTCAGGGGCTCCCCAGCCCCAGCATTTT.

V usage is TRBV4-1 and J usage is TRBJ1-1, with 7 bases identical to TRBD1. CDR1 and CDR2 from the germline V gene are MGHRA and YSYEKL. This CDR3 has 15 residues. The ends lost 6 bases at V and 5 bases at J; junction bases unmatched: 12. The CDR3 DNA reads TGCGCCAGCAGACTTTCCGACAGGGCCCTGACTGAAGCTTTCTTT. Translated, it gives CASRLSDRALTEAFF.

This clonotype appeared many times. The chain combines TRBV7-6 with TRBJ2-3; D might be TRBD2 (5 bases). Trimming pared 5 bases from V and 0 bases from J, leaving 9 bases between. CDR1 is SGHVS and CDR2 is FNYEAQ in the germline V gene. This CDR3 is built from 14 residues. This CDR3 reads CASSRTPSTDTQYF. CDR3 bases: TGTGCCAGCAGCAGGACTCCCAGCACAGATACGCAGTATTTT.

This clonotype was recorded many times. This chain uses TRBV7-2 with TRBJ1-6, with D possibly being TRBD1 (6 bases). The CDR3 covers 18 residues. Trimming left V 5 bases short and J 1 base short, with 18 bases between. Germline CDR1 and CDR2: SGHTA and FQGNSA. The CDR3 DNA reads as TGTGCCAGCAGCCCTTGGGGCCAGGGGACTTCCTATAATTCACCCCTCCACTTT. This translates into CASSPWGQGTSYNSPLHF.

This clonotype was picked up a small number of times. The chain recombines TRBV5-6 with TRBJ2-1, with D unclear. Trimming took off 4 bases at V and 9 bases at J, with 14 bases between the two ends. The CDR3 has 13 amino acids. In germline, CDR1 is SGHDT, CDR2 YYEEEE. CDR3 region: CASSRLPGAEQFF. CDR3 bases: TGTGCCAGCAGCCGTTTACCAGGTGCTGAGCAGTTCTTC.

In this sample, this clonotype turned up many times. CDR3 in amino acids: CASRKDRRNYGYTF. The CDR3 coding sequence is TGTGCCAGCAGGAAGGACAGGAGGAACTATGGCTACACCTTC. The chain carries TRBV7-2 and TRBJ1-2, with 7 bases aligning to TRBD1. The germline CDR1 and CDR2 sequences are SGHTA and FQGNSA. With V trimmed by 6 bases and J by 2 bases, 6 bases remained unmatched. The CDR3 runs to 14 residues.

This clonotype was seen repeatedly, ten times or more. This chain uses TRBV7-9 with TRBJ1-1, with 8 positions matching TRBD1. Germline values: CDR1 SEHNR, CDR2 FQNEAQ (reference sequence). J lost 2 bases, V lost 5 bases, and 4 bases had no gene match. CDR3 length: 14 residues. CDR3 residues: CASSDRGPNTEAFF. The CDR3 DNA reads TGTGCCAGCAGCGACAGGGGCCCTAACACTGAAGCTTTCTTT.

CDR3 amino acids: CASSLAGGLGSPLHF. Here the CDR3 DNA reads TGTGCCAGCAGCTTAGCCGGGGGGCTGGGTTCACCCCTCCACTTT. This chain joins TRBV7-9 and TRBJ1-6, with a possible D match to TRBD1 (6 bases). The CDR3 runs 15 residues. With 0 bases removed from V and 9 bases from J, the gap between germline ends came to 12 bases. Germline V gene data show CDR1 as SEHNR and CDR2 as FQNEAQ (reference sequence).

This clonotype was counted a few times. V and J are TRBV19 and TRBJ2-1; TRBD2 aligns across 12 bases. The CDR3 consists of 15 residues. Unmatched junction bases numbered 5, after V lost 4 bases and J lost 7 bases. Germline CDR1 and CDR2: LNHDA and SQIVND (reference sequence). The CDR3 nucleotides are TGTGCCAGTAGTACCCTAGCGGGGGGGCTAAATGAGCAGTTCTTC. Its protein product is CASSTLAGGLNEQFF.